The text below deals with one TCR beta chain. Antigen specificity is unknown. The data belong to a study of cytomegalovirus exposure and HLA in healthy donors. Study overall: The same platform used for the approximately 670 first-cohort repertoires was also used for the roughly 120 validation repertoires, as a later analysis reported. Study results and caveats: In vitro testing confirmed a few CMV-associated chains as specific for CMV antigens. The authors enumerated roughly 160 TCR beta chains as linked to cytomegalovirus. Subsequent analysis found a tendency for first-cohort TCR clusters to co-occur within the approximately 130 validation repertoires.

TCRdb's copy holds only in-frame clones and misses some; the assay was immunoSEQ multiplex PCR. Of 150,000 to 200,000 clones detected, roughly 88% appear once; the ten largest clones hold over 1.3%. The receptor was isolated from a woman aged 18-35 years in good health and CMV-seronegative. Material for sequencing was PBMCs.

The CDR3 DNA follows: TGCGCCAGCAGGTCGCAGGGGAGCTCCTACGAGCAGTACTTC. This translates into CASRSQGSSYEQYF. The rearrangement links TRBV4-1 to TRBJ2-7, with D perhaps TRBD1 (6 bases). Germline-derived CDR1 and CDR2 are MGHRA and YSYEKL. V was trimmed by 6 bases and J by 0 bases, leaving 12 bases between them. This CDR3 has 14 amino acids.